A selection of T cell receptor beta chains follows, all from one sample in a study of T cells in Graves' hyperthyroidism and ophthalmopathy. TCRdb re-derived calls from the multiplex PCR reads in MiXCR, one entry per CDR3 protein. The table has hundreds of thousands of distinct CDR3 sequences, roughly 15% seen once. The sample was blood. Receptor source: a man younger than 35 with Graves' ophthalmopathy. Both conserved end residues are part of each CDR3. D genes are given only for firm matches. The size of a clone is reported for some rows only, either as once, few or many, or as a class for expanded clones.

v_gene	abundance	j_gene	d_gene	CDR3aa	CDR3nt
TRBV7-2	.	TRBJ2-7	TRBD1	CASSYRDRGGYEQYF	TGTGCCAGCAGCTACCGGGACAGGGGTGGCTACGAGCAGTACTTC
TRBV12-3/TRBV12-4	many	TRBJ1-3	.	CASSFVGNTIYF	TGTGCCAGCAGTTTTGTTGGAAACACCATATATTTT
TRBV6-2/TRBV6-3	.	TRBJ2-1	.	CAGSWDTSYNEQFF	TGTGCCGGCAGTTGGGACACCTCCTACAATGAGCAGTTCTTC
TRBV6-2/TRBV6-3	few	TRBJ1-2	.	CASSTHPVYYGYTF	TGTGCCAGCAGCACTCACCCCGTGTACTATGGCTACACCTTC
TRBV13	many	TRBJ2-6	.	CASSLAPDSGANVLTF	TGTGCCAGCAGCTTAGCCCCTGACTCTGGGGCCAACGTCCTGACTTTC
TRBV20-1	many	TRBJ2-1	TRBD2	CSALPTAGGDEQFF	TGCAGTGCTTTACCCACAGCGGGAGGGGATGAGCAGTTCTTC
TRBV7-9	many	TRBJ2-7	.	CASSLSHVSTYEQYF	TGTGCCAGCAGCTTAAGTCACGTCTCGACCTACGAGCAGTACTTC
TRBV24-1	few	TRBJ2-3	TRBD2	CATSEREGGTDTQYF	TGTGCCACCAGTGAGAGGGAGGGCGGGACAGATACGCAGTATTTT
TRBV20-1	many	TRBJ1-4	TRBD1	CSASGQAGEKLFF	TGCAGTGCTTCGGGACAGGCAGGTGAAAAACTGTTTTTT
TRBV6-2/TRBV6-3	.	TRBJ2-7	.	CASSSGLNYEQYF	TGTGCCAGCAGTTCGGGACTTAACTACGAGCAGTACTTC
TRBV20-1	.	TRBJ2-3	TRBD2	CSARGGTSGRADTQYF	TGCAGTGCTAGAGGGGGGACTAGCGGGAGGGCAGATACGCAGTATTTT
TRBV7-2	.	TRBJ2-3	TRBD2	CASSPGLAGSHTDTQYF	TGTGCCAGCAGCCCGGGACTAGCGGGGAGCCACACAGATACGCAGTATTTT